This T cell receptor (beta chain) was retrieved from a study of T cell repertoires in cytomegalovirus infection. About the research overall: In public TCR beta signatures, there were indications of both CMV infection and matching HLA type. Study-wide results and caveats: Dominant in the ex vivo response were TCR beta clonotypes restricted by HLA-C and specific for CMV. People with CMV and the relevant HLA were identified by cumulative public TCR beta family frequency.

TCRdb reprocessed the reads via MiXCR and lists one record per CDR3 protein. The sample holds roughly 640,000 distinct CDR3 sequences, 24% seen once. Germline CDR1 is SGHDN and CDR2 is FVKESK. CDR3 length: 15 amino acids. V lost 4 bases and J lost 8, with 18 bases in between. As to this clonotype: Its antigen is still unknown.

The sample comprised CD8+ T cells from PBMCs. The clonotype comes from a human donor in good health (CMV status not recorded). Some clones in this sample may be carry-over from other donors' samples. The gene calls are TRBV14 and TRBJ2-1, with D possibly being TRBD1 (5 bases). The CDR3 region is CASSRGFSWGDEQFF. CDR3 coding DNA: TGTGCCAGCAGCCGAGGTTTTAGTTGGGGCGATGAGCAGTTCTTC. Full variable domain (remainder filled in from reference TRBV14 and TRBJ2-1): EAGVTQFPSHSVIEKGQTVTLRCDPISGHDNLYWYRRVMGKEIKFLLHFVKESKQDESGMPNNRFLAERTGGTYSTLKVQPAELEDSGVYFCASSRGFSWGDEQFFGPGTRLTVL.